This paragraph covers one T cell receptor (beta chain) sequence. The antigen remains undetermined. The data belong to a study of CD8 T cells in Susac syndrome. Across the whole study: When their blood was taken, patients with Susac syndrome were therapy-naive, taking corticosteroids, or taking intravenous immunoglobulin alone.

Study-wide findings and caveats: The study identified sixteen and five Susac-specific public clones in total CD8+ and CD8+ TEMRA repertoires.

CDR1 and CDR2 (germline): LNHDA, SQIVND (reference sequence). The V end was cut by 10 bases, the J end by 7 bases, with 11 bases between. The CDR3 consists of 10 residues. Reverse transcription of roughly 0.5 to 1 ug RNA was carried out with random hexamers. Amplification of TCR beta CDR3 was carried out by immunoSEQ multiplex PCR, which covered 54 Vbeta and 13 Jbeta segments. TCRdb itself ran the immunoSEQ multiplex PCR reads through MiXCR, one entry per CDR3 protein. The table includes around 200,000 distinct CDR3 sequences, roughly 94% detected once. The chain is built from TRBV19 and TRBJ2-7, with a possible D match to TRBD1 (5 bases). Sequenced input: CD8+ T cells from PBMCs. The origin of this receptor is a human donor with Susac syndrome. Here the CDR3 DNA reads TGTGCCACTACCAGGGAAGAGCAGTACTTC. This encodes CATTREEQYF.